Presented here are 10 T cell receptor beta chains from one specimen sequenced in a study of T-cell reconstitution after alpha-beta-depleted transplantation in children (dated by TCRdb to about 2016). Receptor amplification or capture employed PCR. TCRdb shows the sequencer as Illumina HiSeq 2500. TCR library preparation used molecular barcoding, with unique molecular identifiers applied to normalize quantification of the TCRbeta repertoire. TCRdb reprocessed the public reads (quality trimming at Q25 with fastp, clone calling with MiXCR) and kept in-frame beta chains. Rows are unified per CDR3 protein, each entry keeping the most common DNA and genes. Recorded for this sample are fewer than 750,000 distinct CDR3 sequences; 20% to 25% of them occurred a single time. The ten largest make up approximately 14% of the sample. The sample's treatment or condition label, decoded: allogeneic hematopoietic cell transplantation with graft depleted of TCRalphabeta T cells and CD19 B cells.

Sequences were derived from PBMCs, mostly from graft donor cells, sampled 360 days after TCRalphabeta/CD19-depleted stem cell transplant. The receptors derive from a boy younger than two who had a stem cell transplant for acute myeloid leukemia, so the T cells may come from the graft donor.

This clonotype was seen a handful of times. V is TRBV20-1 and J is TRBJ2-3; tentative D call: TRBD1 (5 bases). Deletions cut 3 bases from V and 2 bases from J, with 12 bases between. CDR1 is DFQATT and CDR2 is SNEGSKA in the germline V gene (reference sequence). This CDR3 region has 14 residues. The CDR3 sequence: CSASGQGLTDTQYF. The CDR3 DNA reads TGCAGTGCTAGTGGGCAGGGCCTCACAGATACGCAGTATTTT.

This clonotype occurred many times. The DNA of the CDR3 is TGTGCCAGCAGTCTCCTACGGGACAGCAACCAGCAGTACTTC. Translated: CASSLLRDSNQQYF. This chain joins TRBV12-3 or TRBV12-4 and TRBJ2-7; 7 positions match TRBD1. V dropped 5 bases and J dropped 8; count of bases not matched to a gene: 12. The CDR3 runs 14 residues.

This clonotype has at least ten counts. The CDR3 is CASSLMVVNEQFF. CDR3 nucleotides: TGTGCCAGCAGCTTAATGGTCGTTAATGAGCAGTTCTTC. The chain is built from TRBV7-9 and TRBJ2-1, with no clear D. This CDR3 comprises 13 residues. Germline V lookup: CDR1 SEHNR, CDR2 FQNEAQ (reference sequence). The germline V and J ends were trimmed by 2 bases and 7 bases, with 9 bases remaining between them.

This clonotype was recorded a few times. The chain uses TRBV2 and TRBJ2-1, with 9 bases lining up with TRBD1. The CDR3 is made up of 12 amino acids. V dropped 8 bases and J dropped 8; count of bases not matched to a gene: 4. Germline V gives CDR1 SNHLY, CDR2 FYNNEI. The CDR3 sequence is CASPRTGDEQFF. The DNA of the CDR3 is TGTGCCAGCCCTCGGACAGGGGATGAGCAGTTCTTC.

The chain's CDR3 is CASGLPQGKIQYF. The CDR3 bases are TGTGCCAGTGGCCTCCCACAGGGGAAGATTCAGTACTTC. The rearrangement uses TRBV28 and TRBJ2-4, with 7 bases that match TRBD1. The V segment lost 9 bases and the J segment 10 bases; nucleotides outside the gene matches: 12. CDR1 is MDHEN, CDR2 SYDVKM, per germline. The CDR3 length is 13 residues.

V is TRBV5-6 and J is TRBJ2-1, with TRBD2 matching over 12 bases. V dropped 3 bases and J dropped 4; count of bases not matched to a gene: 11. CDR1 SGHDT and CDR2 YYEEEE come from the germline V gene. This CDR3 region has 18 residues. The CDR3, as DNA: TGTGCCAGCAGCTCTAATCTAGCGGGGGGGCCGAAGTACAATGAGCAGTTCTTC. Protein sequence: CASSSNLAGGPKYNEQFF. The whole variable domain, remainder taken from reference TRBV5-6 and TRBJ2-1, is DAGVTQSPTHLIKTRGQQVTLRCSPKSGHDTVSWYQQALGQGPQFIFQYYEEEERQRGNFPDRFSGHQFPNYSSELNVNALLLGDSALYLCASSSNLAGGPKYNEQFFGPGTRLTVL.

This clonotype has at least ten counts. This chain links TRBV5-1 with TRBJ2-7; D not resolved. The CDR3 is 11 residues long. The germline V and J ends were trimmed by 7 bases and 4 bases, with 9 bases remaining between them. Germline V CDR1 and CDR2: SGHRS, YFSETQ. The CDR3 DNA follows: TGCGCCAGCGCCTCAGGTTACGAGCAGTACTTC. Its protein is CASASGYEQYF.

As regards this clonotype: Given a much more abundant clone one base away, this may be a read error. The chain joins TRBV6-1 to TRBJ2-2; 14 bases are shared with TRBD2. The germline V gene has CDR1 MNHNS and CDR2 SASEGT. This CDR3 is built from 15 residues. The DNA for the CDR3 is TGTGCCAGCAGTCGACTAGCGGGGGGGCCCGGGGAGCAGTTTTTT. Protein sequence: CASSRLAGGPGEQFF.

In its sample, this clonotype was seen many times. The CDR3 region is CASSTWTSKDTQYF. CDR3 DNA: TGCGCCAGCAGCACCTGGACTAGTAAGGATACGCAGTATTTT. This rearrangement joins TRBV5-1 to TRBJ2-3, with 7 positions matching TRBD2. V gave up 4 bases and J gave up 6 bases; unmatched junction bases: 8. This CDR3 has 14 residues. The germline CDR1 and CDR2 sequences are SGHRS and YFSETQ. Combining the CDR3 with reference TRBV5-1 and TRBJ2-3 gives the whole variable domain KAGVTQTPRYLIKTRGQQVTLSCSPISGHRSVSWYQQTPGQGLQFLFEYFSETQRNKGNFPGRFSGRQFSNSRSEMNVSTLELGDSALYLCASSTWTSKDTQYFGPGTRLTVL.

In its sample, this clonotype was seen a few times. A much more abundant neighbour one base away suggests this may be a read error. Lacking the conserved final phenylalanine or tryptophan, this CDR3 likely reflects a read error. The rearrangement links TRBV13 to TRBJ1-4; D not resolved. CDR1 is PRHDT, CDR2 FYEKMQ, per germline (reference sequence). Deletions cut 5 bases from V and 4 bases from J, with 14 bases between. The CDR3 totals 15 residues. CDR3 amino acids: CASSPPGSNNEKLFC. CDR3 nucleotide sequence: TGTGCCAGCAGCCCACCGGGCTCGAATAATGAAAAACTGTTTTGT.